One sample yielded the 28 T cell receptor beta chains listed below, sequenced in a study of cytomegalovirus exposure and HLA in healthy donors. The protocol was immunoSEQ multiplex PCR, while the TCRdb copy is restricted to in-frame clones and leaves out a portion. This table has approximately 98,000 clones, approximately 86% appearing once. The sample comprised PBMCs. These receptors all stem from a woman younger than 30 in good health and CMV-seronegative.

This clone was picked up one time. V is TRBV6-6 and J is TRBJ1-2; D not resolved. V lost 6 bases to trimming and J lost 6 bases, with 11 bases between them. The CDR3 totals 12 residues. Germline V gene sequence: CDR1 MNHNY, CDR2 SVGAGI (reference sequence). The CDR3 sequence: CASSYTRDGYTF. The CDR3 DNA reads TGTGCCAGCAGCTACACTAGGGATGGCTACACCTTC.

This chain links TRBV6-5 with TRBJ1-3; no reliable D call. V lost 8 bases and J lost 4, with 18 bases in between. Germline assignment: CDR1 MNHEY and CDR2 SVGAGI. The CDR3 consists of 15 residues. The CDR3 loop reads CASREDRSSGNTIYF. CDR3 sequence (DNA): TGTGCCAGCCGGGAGGACCGGTCGTCCGGAAACACCATATATTTT.

V usage is TRBV27 and J usage is TRBJ2-5, with 9 positions matching TRBD2. V dropped 4 bases and J dropped 2; count of bases not matched to a gene: 2. Looked up from germline, CDR1 is MNHEY and CDR2 is SMNVEV (reference sequence). This CDR3 has 14 residues. DNA of the CDR3: TGTGCCAGCAGTTCAGCGGGGGGTCAAGAGACCCAGTACTTC. It yields the protein CASSSAGGQETQYF.

The chain uses TRBV5-1 and TRBJ1-1, with 7 bases aligning to TRBD1. V shed 6 bases and J 1 base; nucleotides not matched to a gene: 3. Germline CDR1 reads SGHRS; CDR2 reads YFSETQ. There are 13 residues in the CDR3. The CDR3 bases are TGCGCCAGCAAACGGACAGGGAACACTGAAGCTTTCTTT. It is translated as CASKRTGNTEAFF. The full variable domain, in which reference TRBV5-1 and TRBJ1-1 provide the parts outside the CDR3, is KAGVTQTPRYLIKTRGQQVTLSCSPISGHRSVSWYQQTPGQGLQFLFEYFSETQRNKGNFPGRFSGRQFSNSRSEMNVSTLELGDSALYLCASKRTGNTEAFFGQGTRLTVV.

The rearrangement uses TRBV30 and TRBJ2-3, with unresolved D. V lost 2 bases and J lost 0, with 6 bases in between. There are 13 residues in the CDR3. Germline assignment: CDR1 GTSNPN and CDR2 SVGIG (reference sequence). The CDR3 bases are TGTGCCTGGAGTTTAGCTAGCACAGATACGCAGTATTTT. Its protein product is CAWSLASTDTQYF.

V gene TRBV9 combines with J gene TRBJ1-6; perhaps TRBD1 as D (5 bases). There are 13 residues in the CDR3. Germline CDR1 is SGDLS and CDR2 is YYNGEE. Trimming pared 4 bases from V and 8 bases from J, leaving 10 bases between. Here the CDR3 DNA reads TGTGCCAGCAGCCCGGACATCGATTCACCCCTCCACTTT. It specifies CASSPDIDSPLHF.

The genes are TRBV27 and TRBJ2-3, with 7 positions matching TRBD2. The CDR3 is 15 amino acids. CDR1 is MNHEY, CDR2 SMNVEV, per germline (reference sequence). V gave up 0 bases and J gave up 4 bases; unmatched junction bases: 4. CDR3 sequence reads: CASSLSVAGADTQYF. For the CDR3, the DNA is TGTGCCAGCAGTTTATCCGTCGCGGGGGCAGATACGCAGTATTTT.

The rearrangement links TRBV30 to TRBJ2-2; 11 nucleotides align to TRBD2. CDR3 length: 17 residues. Germline-derived CDR1 and CDR2 are GTSNPN and SVGIG (reference sequence). The ends lost 3 bases at V and 3 bases at J; junction bases unmatched: 9. The CDR3 sequence is CAWRAIAGGQYTGELFF. The CDR3, as DNA: TGTGCCTGGAGAGCTATAGCGGGGGGGCAGTACACCGGGGAGCTGTTTTTT.

The chain is built from TRBV11-2 and TRBJ2-7; tentatively, D is TRBD2 (7 bases). The V gene's germline CDR1 is SGHAT and CDR2 FQNNGV. The CDR3 length is 15 residues. The germline V and J ends were trimmed by 2 bases and 0 bases, with 11 bases remaining between them. CDR3 sequence: CASSLSAGASYEQYF. CDR3 DNA sequence: TGTGCCAGCAGCTTATCTGCGGGGGCCTCCTACGAGCAGTACTTC. The entire variable domain, with the rest obtained from reference TRBV11-2 and TRBJ2-7, is as follows: EAGVAQSPRYKIIEKRQSVAFWCNPISGHATLYWYQQILGQGPKLLIQFQNNGVVDDSQLPKDRFSAERLKGVDSTLKIQPAKLEDSAVYLCASSLSAGASYEQYFGPGTRLTVT.

This rearrangement joins TRBV9 to TRBJ2-1; the match to TRBD2 covers 7 bases. Trimming at V came to 3 bases and at J to 8 bases, leaving 11 bases not matched to a gene. The CDR3 runs 15 residues. Germline loops: CDR1 SGDLS, CDR2 YYNGEE. The CDR3 DNA follows: TGTGCCAGCAGCGCCCGACTAGCAGTCCGGCATGAGCAGTTCTTC. This gives the protein CASSARLAVRHEQFF. The whole variable domain, filled in from reference TRBV9 and TRBJ2-1, reads DSGVTQTPKHLITATGQRVTLRCSPRSGDLSVYWYQQSLDQGLQFLIQYYNGEERAKGNILERFSAQQFPDLHSELNLSSLELGDSALYFCASSARLAVRHEQFFGPGTRLTVL.

J is TRBJ1-1 and V is TRBV30; 9 bases agree with TRBD1. Germline V gene lookup returns CDR1 GTSNPN and CDR2 SVGIG (reference sequence). CDR3 length equals 15 residues. V lost 2 bases, J lost 4 bases, and 8 bases stayed unmatched. In nucleotides, the CDR3 is TGTGCCTGGAGTTCCCACAGGGGGCGAGTCACTGAAGCTTTCTTT. Amino acids: CAWSSHRGRVTEAFF.

The chain combines TRBV6-5 with TRBJ2-7; 7 bases agree with TRBD2. The V gene's germline CDR1 is MNHEY and CDR2 SVGAGI. The J segment lost 4 bases and the V segment lost 2 bases, leaving 8 bases of the junction unmatched. This CDR3 region has 15 residues. The CDR3 coding sequence is TGTGCCAGCAGTTACCCGCAACGGGGGGAATACGAGCAGTACTTC. Amino acid sequence: CASSYPQRGEYEQYF.

V and J are TRBV27 and TRBJ1-6, with 10 nucleotides matching TRBD1. V shed 6 bases and J 10 bases; nucleotides not matched to a gene: 6. CDR1 is MNHEY, CDR2 SMNVEV, per germline (reference sequence). The CDR3 is 14 residues long. The CDR3 DNA sequence: TGTGCCAGCAGGCCGACAGGGGGCTTATCACCCCTCCACTTT. This translates into CASRPTGGLSPLHF.

The gene calls are TRBV7-8 and TRBJ2-5, with D perhaps matching TRBD2 (6 bases). The germline gives CDR1 SGHVS, CDR2 FQNEAQ. Trimming removed 5 bases from V and 5 bases from J, with 12 bases in between. The CDR3 covers 13 residues. CDR3 coding DNA: TGTGCCAGCAGCAGGGACTTGATGGAGACCCAGTACTTC. It encodes CASSRDLMETQYF.

V is TRBV6-5 and J is TRBJ1-1, with D uncertain. V lost 0 bases, J lost 2 bases, and 7 bases lay in between. Germline V gene sequence: CDR1 MNHEY, CDR2 SVGAGI. The CDR3 consists of 14 residues. Here the CDR3 reads CASSYSKPNTEAFF. CDR3 nucleotide sequence: TGTGCCAGCAGTTACTCGAAGCCTAACACTGAAGCTTTCTTT.

The chain links TRBV7-3 to TRBJ2-3; tentative D call: TRBD1 (6 bases). The CDR3 covers 14 residues. CDR1 and CDR2 (germline): SGHTA, FQGTGA. V dropped 5 bases and J dropped 0 bases, with 9 bases sitting between them. The DNA for the CDR3 is TGTGCCAGCAGCCTGACAGGCAGCACAGATACGCAGTATTTT. It is translated as CASSLTGSTDTQYF. Filled out from reference TRBV7-3 and TRBJ2-3, the complete variable domain reads GAGVSQTPSNKVTEKGKYVELRCDPISGHTALYWYRQSLGQGPEFLIYFQGTGAADDSGLPNDRFFAVRPEGSVSTLKIQRTERGDSAVYLCASSLTGSTDTQYFGPGTRLTVL.

The CDR3 nucleotides read TGTGCCAGCAGCGACAAGACTAGCGGGGTTGCCACCGGGGAGCTGTTTTTT. This codes for CASSDKTSGVATGELFF. The J gene is TRBJ2-2, the V gene TRBV2; 11 bases line up with TRBD2. The CDR3 loop spans 17 amino acids. Trimming cost V 6 bases and J 4 bases; bases outside gene matches: 10. Germline V gene data show CDR1 as SNHLY and CDR2 as FYNNEI.

V gene TRBV19 combines with J gene TRBJ1-1, with D unresolved. Trimming stripped 3 bases from V and 8 bases from J, with 13 bases between. CDR3 length: 13 residues. CDR1 and CDR2 from the germline V gene are LNHDA and SQIVND (reference sequence). Written as DNA, the CDR3 is TGTGCCAGTAGTATGTCTTCTATAATCGAAGCTTTCTTT. As protein: CASSMSSIIEAFF.

The count of this clone is one. The rearrangement links TRBV25-1 to TRBJ2-3, with no clear D. The V gene's germline CDR1 is MGHDK and CDR2 SYGVNS. The CDR3 loop spans 12 amino acids. V was pared by 5 bases and J by 0 bases, with 3 bases between. The CDR3 DNA reads TGTGCCAGCAGTCCTAGCACAGATACGCAGTATTTT. This gives the protein CASSPSTDTQYF.

V is TRBV30 and J is TRBJ1-4; a possible D gene is TRBD1 (5 bases). Trimming removed 8 bases from V and 0 bases from J, with 10 bases in between. Germline CDR1 GTSNPN, CDR2 SVGIG (reference sequence). The CDR3 has 13 amino acids. The CDR3 DNA reads TGTGCCGGCGACAGAACAACTAATGAAAAACTGTTTTTT. It specifies CAGDRTTNEKLFF.

This clone was recorded once. The chain combines TRBV29-1 with TRBJ1-2; 7 nucleotides align to TRBD1. Germline values: CDR1 SQVTM, CDR2 ANQGSEA. The junction had 12 bases not matched to a gene; V was cut back by 5 bases and J by 0 bases. The CDR3 has 16 amino acids. In DNA form, the CDR3 reads TGCAGCGTTTCGGACAGGTTGTTTTGGGCTAACTATGGCTACACCTTC. Its translation: CSVSDRLFWANYGYTF.

This rearrangement joins TRBV5-8 to TRBJ2-7, with a tentative D call TRBD2 (5 bases). The CDR3 sequence is 14 residues long. Trimming took off 4 bases at V and 0 bases at J, with 11 bases between the two ends. The germline gives CDR1 SGHTS, CDR2 YDEGEE. This CDR3 is CASSPRAHSYEQYF. CDR3 DNA sequence: TGTGCCAGCAGCCCGAGGGCACACTCCTACGAGCAGTACTTC.

The chain couples TRBV10-3 to TRBJ1-1, with a weak D call TRBD1 (5 bases). There are 12 residues in the CDR3. Germline CDR1 and CDR2: ENHRY and SYGVKD. The V end lost 3 bases, the J end lost 5 bases, and 7 bases lay between the germline ends. CDR3 residues: CAISEGDTEAFF. Here the CDR3 DNA reads TGTGCCATCAGTGAAGGGGATACTGAAGCTTTCTTT.

The chain recombines TRBV28 with TRBJ2-7, with 7 bases aligning to TRBD2. This CDR3 contains 16 residues. With V trimmed by 7 bases and J by 0 bases, 12 bases remained unmatched. Germline CDR1 and CDR2: MDHEN and SYDVKM. CDR3 coding DNA: TGTGCCAGCACCCCTTGGCCCAGGGAGGGCTCCTACGAGCAGTACTTC. Protein: CASTPWPREGSYEQYF.

This clone was counted only a few times. The chain joins TRBV2 to TRBJ1-2; TRBD1 matches at 8 bases. The junction had 9 bases not matched to a gene; V was cut back by 5 bases and J by 4 bases. CDR1 and CDR2 from the germline V gene are SNHLY and FYNNEI. This CDR3 comprises 15 residues. CDR3 coding DNA: TGTGCCAGCAGTCGACGACAGGGGTTCAGCTATGGCTACACCTTC. Translated: CASSRRQGFSYGYTF.

In its sample, this clone was seen a few times. The rearrangement joins TRBV18 to TRBJ1-4; D possibly corresponds to TRBD1 (6 bases). V lost 2 bases, J lost 6 bases, and 13 bases lay in between. This CDR3 is 15 amino acids long. In germline, CDR1 is KGHSH, CDR2 LQKENI. CDR3 DNA: TGTGCCAGCTCACCAATATCCGCAGGGGATGAAAAACTGTTTTTT. It is translated as CASSPISAGDEKLFF.

This chain links TRBV28 with TRBJ1-1; maybe TRBD1 (6 bases). V lost 8 bases, J lost 1 base, and 20 bases lay in between. The CDR3 spans 16 residues. CDR1 and CDR2 (germline): MDHEN, SYDVKM. CDR3 amino acids: CASPFKGVSTNTEAFF. CDR3 sequence (DNA): TGTGCCAGCCCTTTTAAGGGGGTGTCTACGAACACTGAAGCTTTCTTT.

The V call is TRBV28, the J call TRBJ2-1; 8 bases match TRBD1. Per germline, CDR1 MDHEN and CDR2 SYDVKM. The J segment lost 9 bases and the V segment lost 3 bases, leaving 7 bases of the junction unmatched. The CDR3 is made up of 14 amino acids. Written as DNA, the CDR3 is TGTGCCAGCAGTTTCCGCCGGACAGGGTCTGAGCAGTTCTTC. This gives the protein CASSFRRTGSEQFF.